A single sample gave rise to the 31 T cell receptor beta chains below, sequenced in a study of blood T cell repertoires in COVID-19. The repertoire was sequenced with immunoSEQ multiplex PCR; TCRdb's copy has only in-frame clones and lacks some. The sample contains about 230,000 clones, 88% of which appear only once. The source material was PBMCs or T cells enriched from blood (not recorded which). These TCRs come from a woman in her 40s with acute COVID-19.

The V and J genes are TRBV2 and TRBJ1-2; tentative D call: TRBD1 (6 bases). CDR1 is SNHLY and CDR2 is FYNNEI in the germline V gene. V was trimmed by 8 bases and J by 7 bases, leaving 17 bases between them. This CDR3 is 13 amino acids long. The CDR3 DNA reads TGTGCCAGCCCAGGGGAGAGGATCGGTGGCTACACCTTC. The encoded protein is CASPGERIGGYTF.

The CDR3 nucleotides are TGTGCCAGCGGACTGGGACAGGGGCCATATAGCAATCAGCCCCAGCATTTT. Protein product: CASGLGQGPYSNQPQHF. The chain links TRBV7-9 to TRBJ1-5; TRBD1 matches at 10 bases. This CDR3 comprises 17 residues. Germline CDR1 is SEHNR and CDR2 is FQNEAQ (reference sequence). V lost 8 bases to trimming and J lost 0 bases; unmatched junction nucleotides: 10. The full variable domain, completed using reference TRBV7-9 and TRBJ1-5, is DTGVSQNPRHKITKRGQNVTFRCDPISEHNRLYWYRQTLGQGPEFLTYFQNEAQLEKSRLLSDRFSAERPKGSFSTLEIQRTEQGDSAMYLCASGLGQGPYSNQPQHFGDGTRLSIL.

The chain recombines TRBV18 with TRBJ2-6; TRBD2 might be the D (6 bases). V gave up 5 bases and J gave up 0 bases, with 11 bases separating them. Germline CDR1 is KGHSH and CDR2 is LQKENI. The CDR3 spans 16 residues. The CDR3 here is CASSGTVTSGANVLTF. In DNA form, the CDR3 reads TGTGCCAGCTCAGGGACTGTCACCTCTGGGGCCAACGTCCTGACTTTC.

This clone has more than one count but fewer than ten. Germline and junction disagree at one end, which may indicate a read error. This chain uses TRBV19 with TRBJ1-3, with a weak D call TRBD1 (6 bases). This CDR3 spans 14 amino acids. Germline assignment: CDR1 LNHDA and CDR2 SQIVND (reference sequence). The CDR3, as DNA: TGTGCTAGTACTCTAGGGGGCTCTGGAAACACCATATATTTT. It encodes CASTLGGSGNTIYF. Looking up the rest from reference TRBV19 and TRBJ1-3 gives the full variable domain: DGGITQSPKYLFRKEGQNVTLSCEQNLNHDAMYWYRQDPGQGLRLIYYSQIVNDFQKGDIAEGYSVSREKKESFPLTVTSAQKNPTAFYLCASTLGGSGNTIYFGEGSWLTVV.

The chain combines TRBV6-2 or TRBV6-3 with TRBJ2-1, with unresolved D. V gave up 5 bases and J gave up 8 bases, with 10 bases separating them. Germline V lookup: CDR1 MNHEY, CDR2 SVGEGT. This CDR3 has 12 residues. The CDR3 DNA follows: TGTGCCAGCAGTCCCCAGGTTTATGAGCAGTTCTTC. Translated, it gives CASSPQVYEQFF.

This rearrangement joins TRBV2 to TRBJ1-5; maybe TRBD1 (6 bases). The CDR3 runs to 16 residues. Germline V gene sequence: CDR1 SNHLY, CDR2 FYNNEI. Between the trimmed V and J ends, which lost 8 bases and 3 bases, there was a span of 20 bases. The CDR3 protein is CASSIRGNINNQPQHF. Written as DNA, the CDR3 is TGTGCCAGCTCGATCAGGGGAAATATAAACAATCAGCCCCAGCATTTT.

The chain couples TRBV5-1 to TRBJ2-2, with a weak D call TRBD1 (5 bases). From germline, CDR1 is SGHRS and CDR2 YFSETQ. This CDR3 has 15 amino acids. V was clipped by 0 bases and J by 4 bases, with 10 bases between them. Here the CDR3 DNA reads TGCGCCAGCAGCTTGGTACGACAGTCCACCGGGGAGCTGTTTTTT. Translating gives CASSLVRQSTGELFF.

The chain is built from TRBV2 and TRBJ2-5; 11 bases match TRBD1. V was clipped by 5 bases and J by 7 bases; unmatched bases: 6. There are 14 residues in the CDR3. CDR1 and CDR2 (germline): SNHLY, FYNNEI. CDR3 bases: TGTGCCAGCAGTCTAGATGGGACAGGGGGGACCCAGTACTTC. Translated, it gives CASSLDGTGGTQYF.

J is TRBJ1-1 and V is TRBV3-1 (or the pseudogene TRBV3-2); D call uncertain. V shed 0 bases and J shed 4 bases, with 18 bases lying between them. The CDR3 totals 17 residues. Germline V lookup: CDR1 LGHDT, CDR2 YNNKEL (reference sequence). The chain's CDR3 is CASSQDGGISRGTEAFF. The CDR3 DNA reads TGTGCCAGCAGCCAAGATGGAGGCATATCACGGGGCACTGAAGCTTTCTTT.

The rearrangement links TRBV5-4 to TRBJ2-1; TRBD2 is a possible D gene (6 bases). CDR1 and CDR2 (germline): SGHNT, YYREEE (reference sequence). This CDR3 comprises 17 residues. V shed 0 bases and J shed 4 bases, with 17 bases lying between them. This chain's CDR3 is CASSLAGGLGPYNEQFF. The DNA for the CDR3 is TGTGCCAGCAGCTTGGCCGGGGGATTGGGACCTTACAATGAGCAGTTCTTC.

This clone was counted a few times. The chain employs TRBV10-3 and TRBJ1-6; D unresolved. Germline V lookup: CDR1 ENHRY, CDR2 SYGVKD. The CDR3 is 13 residues long. Trimming removed 7 bases from V and 7 bases from J, with 11 bases in between. As DNA, the CDR3 is TGTGCCATCAAGCGGGGATTCAATTCACCCCTCCACTTT. Translation gives CAIKRGFNSPLHF.

The V gene is TRBV12-3 or TRBV12-4, the J gene TRBJ2-7, with TRBD1 matching 8 bases. V shed 6 bases and J 6 bases; nucleotides not matched to a gene: 7. The CDR3 extends over 13 amino acids. CDR3 DNA sequence: TGTGCCAGCAGCCTAAACACAGGGGGCGAGCAGTACGTC. This gives the protein CASSLNTGGEQYV.

The chain links TRBV29-1 to TRBJ2-7; 8 bases line up with TRBD2. There are 11 residues in the CDR3. Germline trimming cut 7 bases from V and 5 bases from J; bases unmatched to any gene: 4. The germline V gene encodes CDR1 SQVTM and CDR2 ANQGSEA. CDR3 protein: CSGTSSNEQYF. In nucleotides, the CDR3 is TGCAGCGGGACTAGCAGTAACGAGCAGTACTTC.

V is TRBV27 and J is TRBJ2-3; maybe TRBD2 (5 bases). Between the trimmed V and J ends, which lost 3 bases and 5 bases, there was a span of 9 bases. The CDR3 contains 13 residues. In germline, CDR1 is MNHEY, CDR2 SMNVEV (reference sequence). The chain's CDR3 is CASSFGGGDTQYF. DNA for the CDR3: TGTGCCAGCAGTTTTGGAGGCGGAGATACGCAGTATTTT.

This chain uses TRBV9 with TRBJ2-5; 8 bases map to TRBD2. This CDR3 comprises 15 residues. The germline CDR1 and CDR2 sequences are SGDLS and YYNGEE. J lost 1 base, V lost 0 bases, and 2 bases had no gene match. CDR3: CASSVAGTSQETQYF. Here the CDR3 DNA reads TGTGCCAGCAGCGTAGCTGGGACTAGCCAAGAGACCCAGTACTTC.

The CDR3 loop is CASSQLAGGTDTQYF. CDR3 coding DNA: TGTGCCAGCAGTCAACTAGCGGGGGGCACAGATACGCAGTATTTT. The chain couples TRBV6-4 to TRBJ2-3; 11 nucleotides align to TRBD2. Trimming took 5 bases from V and 1 from J; bases not matched to a gene: 2. Germline V gene sequence: CDR1 MRHNA, CDR2 SNTAGT. This CDR3 spans 15 amino acids.

This clone was seen a handful of times. This chain connects TRBV7-2 to TRBJ1-3, with 7 bases identical to TRBD1. This CDR3 has 14 amino acids. V lost 5 bases to trimming and J lost 2 bases; unmatched junction nucleotides: 3. Germline V CDR1 and CDR2: SGHTA, FQGNSA. The CDR3 nucleotides read TGTGCCAGCAGCGGACAGGTGGCTGGAAACACCATATATTTT. Translating gives CASSGQVAGNTIYF.

V gene TRBV5-1 combines with J gene TRBJ1-2; D possibly corresponds to TRBD1 (5 bases). CDR1 and CDR2 (germline): SGHRS, YFSETQ. V was trimmed by 3 bases and J by 6 bases, leaving 9 bases between them. The CDR3 consists of 12 residues. This CDR3 is CASSYQGNGYTF. The CDR3 coding sequence is TGCGCCAGCAGCTATCAGGGAAATGGCTACACCTTC.

The CDR3 reads CASSPGNQPQHF. CDR3 bases: TGTGCCTCGAGCCCAGGGAATCAGCCCCAGCATTTT. This chain uses TRBV27 with TRBJ1-5; D may be TRBD1 (5 bases). The germline V gene has CDR1 MNHEY and CDR2 SMNVEV (reference sequence). CDR3 length: 12 residues. V lost 11 bases, J lost 4 bases, and 12 bases lay in between.

This clone appeared many times. V is TRBV9 and J is TRBJ2-1; possibly TRBD2 for D (6 bases). Germline V gives CDR1 SGDLS, CDR2 YYNGEE. Trimming shortened V by 3 bases and J by 6 bases, and 13 bases separated the two germline ends. The CDR3 contains 14 residues. The CDR3 bases are TGTGCCAGCAGCGCCCCGACTAGTGGCAATGAGCAGTTCTTC. Protein sequence: CASSAPTSGNEQFF.

V gene TRBV11-3 combines with J gene TRBJ2-7, with D possibly matching TRBD1 (6 bases). This CDR3 is 13 amino acids long. Germline V gene data show CDR1 as SGHNT and CDR2 as YENEEA. The V end lost 3 bases, the J end lost 3 bases, and 9 bases lay between the germline ends. The CDR3 bases are TGTGCCAGCAGCTTTGGACAGATCTACGAGCAGTACGTC. Translating gives CASSFGQIYEQYV.

The genes are TRBV6-5 and TRBJ1-6; possible D gene TRBD1, 5 bases. Germline values: CDR1 MNHEY, CDR2 SVGAGI. The CDR3 length is 15 residues. V gave up 5 bases and J gave up 9 bases, with 17 bases separating them. The CDR3 nucleotides are TGTGCCAGCAGTCCCCCGCCAGGGCAGATTTCACCCCTCCACTTT. Amino acid sequence: CASSPPPGQISPLHF.

The V call is TRBV3-1 (or the pseudogene TRBV3-2), the J call TRBJ2-5, with D tentatively TRBD2 (6 bases). The CDR3 is 19 residues long. Trimming took 5 bases from V and 3 from J, leaving 28 bases between them. CDR1 is LGHDT, CDR2 YNNKEL, per germline (reference sequence). The CDR3 reads CASSGRSFPRVRGKETQYF. In DNA form, the CDR3 reads TGTGCCAGCAGCGGAAGGAGCTTTCCTCGCGTGCGGGGCAAAGAGACCCAGTACTTC.

The chain has TRBV2 and TRBJ2-5; weak D call: TRBD2 (6 bases). The CDR3 covers 12 residues. Germline CDR1 SNHLY, CDR2 FYNNEI. V was trimmed by 6 bases and J by 8 bases, leaving 13 bases between them. CDR3 coding DNA: TGTGCCAGCAGGACTAGTTCGGAAACCCAGTACTTC. This translates into CASRTSSETQYF.

This clone was seen more than once but under ten times. J is TRBJ1-1 and V is TRBV5-1; 10 bases match TRBD1. Germline lookup yields CDR1 SGHRS and CDR2 YFSETQ. The CDR3 has 15 amino acids. V shed 3 bases and J 1 base; nucleotides not matched to a gene: 3. DNA for the CDR3: TGCGCCAGCAGCTGGACAGGGGGAGGGAACACTGAAGCTTTCTTT. Protein: CASSWTGGGNTEAFF.

The chain joins TRBV24-1 to TRBJ2-5; 7 bases fit TRBD2. The CDR3 is 14 residues long. Germline V gene sequence: CDR1 KGHDR, CDR2 SFDVKD. The J segment lost 5 bases and the V segment lost 3 bases, leaving 5 bases of the junction unmatched. CDR3 amino acids: CATSDPGGGETQYF. The CDR3 DNA is TGTGCCACCAGTGATCCGGGAGGTGGGGAGACCCAGTACTTC.

There are a few counts of this clone. The chain couples TRBV27 to TRBJ1-2, with 10 bases that match TRBD1. CDR1 and CDR2 from the germline V gene are MNHEY and SMNVEV (reference sequence). The J segment lost 8 bases and the V segment lost 5 bases, leaving 8 bases of the junction unmatched. CDR3 length: 14 residues. The CDR3 spells CASSAGTGARGYTF. CDR3 in DNA: TGTGCCAGCAGTGCCGGGACAGGGGCCCGGGGCTACACCTTC.

The chain employs TRBV7-2 and TRBJ2-2, with 14 positions matching TRBD2. Germline V gene sequence: CDR1 SGHTA, CDR2 FQGNSA. This CDR3 spans 19 amino acids. Unmatched junction bases numbered 10, after V lost 2 bases and J lost 5 bases. The DNA for the CDR3 is TGTGCCAGCAGCTTAAGGGGACTAGCGGGGGCCCGGGAAACCGGGGAGCTGTTTTTT. Translation: CASSLRGLAGARETGELFF.

For the CDR3, the DNA is TGTGCCAGCGCTTCCACCTCGCTCGGGACAAAAGATCAGCCCCAGCATTTT. It is translated as CASASTSLGTKDQPQHF. The chain carries TRBV11-2 and TRBJ1-5; D is perhaps TRBD1 (6 bases). The CDR3 is 17 residues long. Germline loops: CDR1 SGHAT, CDR2 FQNNGV. V shed 8 bases and J shed 5 bases, with 25 bases lying between them.

This chain uses TRBV29-1 with TRBJ1-3; D possibly corresponds to TRBD1 (6 bases). Trimming cost V 2 bases and J 7 bases, with 15 bases left between them. Germline loops: CDR1 SQVTM, CDR2 ANQGSEA. The CDR3 spans 14 residues. The CDR3 sequence: CSVEPGAATNTIYF. The CDR3 DNA follows: TGCAGCGTTGAACCAGGGGCCGCGACGAACACCATATATTTT.

J is TRBJ1-1 and V is TRBV19; 9 bases line up with TRBD1. Germline lookup yields CDR1 LNHDA and CDR2 SQIVND (reference sequence). The CDR3 totals 16 residues. Trimming removed 5 bases from V and 6 bases from J; junction bases left unmatched: 13. The CDR3 protein is CASSPGTGSSNPEAFF. In nucleotides, the CDR3 is TGTGCCAGTAGTCCCGGGACAGGGTCCAGTAACCCTGAAGCTTTCTTT.